A single sample is the source of the 30 T cell receptor beta chains below, sequenced in a study of a mutant IDH1 vaccine in newly diagnosed glioma. TCRdb's copy holds only in-frame clones and misses some; the assay was immunoSEQ multiplex PCR. The data hold roughly 64,000 clones, with roughly 68% observed a single time. As for time point: week 35, safety follow-up. In the vaccine, a single dose held 300 ug of the mutant IDH1 20-mer peptide, along with topical imiquimod. These TCRs are of unknown antigen specificity. The material was PBMCs, obtained from a glioma patient whose treatment included an IDH1 peptide vaccine. The receptor source for this set is a man aged 50-59 years with glioma.

The chain recombines TRBV19 with TRBJ1-6; D perhaps matches TRBD1 (5 bases). The V gene lost 9 bases and the J gene lost 6 bases, with 15 bases spanning the gap. The CDR3 loop spans 14 amino acids. Germline V gene lookup returns CDR1 LNHDA and CDR2 SQIVND (reference sequence). The CDR3, as DNA: TGTGCCAGCGTTGGGGGAGGCTTTAATTCACCCCTCCACTTT. Amino acids: CASVGGGFNSPLHF.

In its sample, this clone was seen a few times. The J gene is TRBJ2-2, the V gene TRBV5-1; D is possibly TRBD1 (5 bases). The germline V gene has CDR1 SGHRS and CDR2 YFSETQ. V was shortened by 0 bases and J by 6 bases, with 9 bases between the two germline ends. CDR3 length: 14 residues. The DNA for the CDR3 is TGCGCCAGCAGCTTGGAAGTGACAGCCGGGGAGCTGTTTTTT. Translating gives CASSLEVTAGELFF.

This sequence joins TRBV19 and TRBJ2-7; TRBD1 matches 7 bases. V dropped 6 bases and J dropped 2; count of bases not matched to a gene: 7. Germline-derived CDR1 and CDR2 are LNHDA and SQIVND (reference sequence). The CDR3 extends over 14 amino acids. The DNA for the CDR3 is TGTGCCAGTAGCCCGGGACAGCAAACCTACGAGCAGTACTTC. Its translation: CASSPGQQTYEQYF.

This rearrangement joins TRBV6-6 to TRBJ1-4; no definite D call. Germline values: CDR1 MNHNY, CDR2 SVGAGI (reference sequence). V lost 2 bases and J 7 bases, leaving 17 bases between the germline ends. The CDR3 loop spans 16 amino acids. The CDR3 sequence is CASSYPLLERREKLFF. The CDR3 DNA follows: TGTGCCAGCAGTTACCCCCTCCTGGAACGTCGTGAAAAACTGTTTTTT.

The chain has TRBV4-1 and TRBJ1-4; 7 positions match TRBD1. The CDR3 totals 18 residues. Germline CDR1 reads MGHRA; CDR2 reads YSYEKL. V lost 4 bases to trimming and J lost 0 bases; unmatched junction nucleotides: 11. The CDR3 region has the DNA TGCGCCAGCAGCCCGACCCGACAGGGACCTGCAACTAATGAAAAACTGTTTTTT. Residues: CASSPTRQGPATNEKLFF.

The gene calls are TRBV13 and TRBJ2-3; TRBD2 might be the D (6 bases). The CDR3 extends over 16 amino acids. The germline V gene encodes CDR1 PRHDT and CDR2 FYEKMQ (reference sequence). V was pared by 0 bases and J by 5 bases, with 15 bases between. For the CDR3, the DNA is TGTGCCAGCAGCTTAGGGTTTGCGGGGTCGGGAGATACGCAGTATTTT. Its translation: CASSLGFAGSGDTQYF.

The V gene is TRBV4-1, the J gene TRBJ1-1; D ambiguous. Germline V gives CDR1 MGHRA, CDR2 YSYEKL. The length of the CDR3 is 16 residues. Trimming removed 0 bases at V and 1 base at J, with 12 bases between. The CDR3 DNA is TGCGCCAGCAGCCAAGAATCGGTTGAGACGAACACTGAAGCTTTCTTT. Residues: CASSQESVETNTEAFF.

The chain uses TRBV6-1 and TRBJ2-7; the D is unclear. The germline V gene encodes CDR1 MNHNS and CDR2 SASEGT. This CDR3 has 15 amino acids. V lost 2 bases and J 0 bases, leaving 11 bases between the germline ends. CDR3 sequence reads: CASSEIDVGSYEQYF. CDR3 nucleotides: TGTGCCAGCAGTGAAATAGACGTAGGCTCCTACGAGCAGTACTTC.

This clone was detected once. The rearrangement uses TRBV6-5 and TRBJ2-7, with TRBD1 identical over 11 bases. The CDR3 is 12 residues long. J gave up 9 bases and V 7 bases, and 5 bases lay outside the gene matches. The germline V gene encodes CDR1 MNHEY and CDR2 SVGAGI. The CDR3 coding sequence is TGTGCCAGCACGGGACAGGGGGTTCGGCAGTACTTC. It is translated as CASTGQGVRQYF.

The chain uses TRBV4-3 and TRBJ1-3; tentative D call: TRBD1 (6 bases). V was shortened by 4 bases and J by 0 bases, with 16 bases between the two germline ends. The CDR3 is 17 residues long. CDR1 is LGHNA and CDR2 is YSLEER in the germline V gene. DNA of the CDR3: TGCGCCAGCAGCCCGGGCAAACAGGGACGCTCTGGAAACACCATATATTTT. Amino acids: CASSPGKQGRSGNTIYF.

This chain joins TRBV15 and TRBJ1-2; tentative D call: TRBD1 (6 bases). This CDR3 has 14 residues. The germline V gene encodes CDR1 LNHNV and CDR2 YYDKDF (reference sequence). The V and J ends lost 0 bases and 7 bases respectively, with 12 bases between them. The CDR3 DNA follows: TGTGCCACCAGCAGAGATCAGGGGCCCCCTGGCTACACCTTC. It is translated as CATSRDQGPPGYTF. The whole variable domain, remainder taken from reference TRBV15 and TRBJ1-2, is DAMVIQNPRYQVTQFGKPVTLSCSQTLNHNVMYWYQQKSSQAPKLLFHYYDKDFNNEADTPDNFQSRRPNTSFCFLDIRSPGLGDTAMYLCATSRDQGPPGYTFGSGTRLTVV.

J is TRBJ2-7 and V is TRBV18, with D possibly being TRBD1 (5 bases). Germline values: CDR1 KGHSH, CDR2 LQKENI. This CDR3 contains 12 residues. The V end was cut by 5 bases, the J end by 6 bases, with 11 bases between. CDR3 in amino acids: CASSTPGFEQYF. The CDR3 DNA reads as TGTGCCAGCTCAACTCCAGGGTTCGAGCAGTACTTC.

This sequence joins TRBV7-9 and TRBJ2-7, with 8 bases lining up with TRBD1. V shed 7 bases, J shed 5 bases, and the junction held 7 bases outside the gene matches. The germline gives CDR1 SEHNR, CDR2 FQNEAQ (reference sequence). The CDR3 sequence is 13 residues long. CDR3 sequence (DNA): TGTGCCAGCACGTCGGACAGGGCCGACGAGCAGTACTTC. Translated: CASTSDRADEQYF.

The rearrangement links TRBV10-3 to TRBJ2-3, with 7 nucleotides matching TRBD1. With V trimmed by 10 bases and J by 5 bases, 6 bases remained unmatched. Germline CDR1 reads ENHRY; CDR2 reads SYGVKD. The CDR3 length is 12 residues. CDR3 loop: CATFRQGDTQYF. The CDR3 bases are TGTGCCACATTCCGACAGGGAGATACGCAGTATTTT.

CDR3 residues: CASSQYETTYEQYF. The CDR3 DNA sequence: TGCGCCAGCAGCCAATATGAAACGACCTACGAGCAGTACTTC. The chain links TRBV4-1 to TRBJ2-7; D not resolved. The V gene's germline CDR1 is MGHRA and CDR2 YSYEKL. The germline V and J ends were trimmed by 2 bases and 2 bases, with 10 bases remaining between them. The CDR3 has 14 amino acids.

V is TRBV30 and J is TRBJ2-1, with 10 bases identical to TRBD1. The CDR3 has 18 residues. The V gene's germline CDR1 is GTSNPN and CDR2 SVGIG (reference sequence). Trimming cost V 0 bases and J 2 bases; bases outside gene matches: 10. CDR3 region: CAWSVRRGQGITYNEQFF. The CDR3 coding sequence is TGTGCCTGGAGTGTACGGAGGGGACAGGGGATAACCTACAATGAGCAGTTCTTC.

This clone was counted a few times. The chain employs TRBV10-2 and TRBJ1-5, with a possible D match to TRBD1 (5 bases). The germline V gene has CDR1 WSHSY and CDR2 SAAADI. This CDR3 has 15 residues. With 0 bases removed from V and 3 bases from J, the gap between germline ends came to 9 bases. In DNA, the CDR3 is TGCGCCAGCAGTGAGTCCACAGGTACCAATCAGCCCCAGCATTTT. Its protein is CASSESTGTNQPQHF.

The chain couples TRBV5-1 to TRBJ2-5; 10 bases map to TRBD2. V lost 0 bases and J lost 2; bases outside the gene matches: 1. The CDR3 consists of 15 residues. Per germline, CDR1 SGHRS and CDR2 YFSETQ. The CDR3 coding sequence is TGCGCCAGCAGCTTGGGACTAGCGGGTCAAGAGACCCAGTACTTC. This sequence encodes CASSLGLAGQETQYF.

The chain recombines TRBV6-1 with TRBJ2-6; D tentatively reads TRBD1 or TRBD2 (5 bases each). V lost 2 bases and J lost 0, with 11 bases in between. The germline CDR1 and CDR2 sequences are MNHNS and SASEGT. The CDR3 length is 17 residues. The chain's CDR3 is CASSERDRPSGANVLTF. DNA for the CDR3: TGTGCCAGCAGTGAAAGGGACCGACCCTCTGGGGCCAACGTCCTGACTTTC.

The chain employs TRBV9 and TRBJ2-7, with a tentative D call TRBD2 (6 bases). The CDR3 extends over 15 amino acids. From germline, CDR1 is SGDLS and CDR2 YYNGEE. V was pared by 2 bases and J by 0 bases, with 12 bases between. In DNA form, the CDR3 reads TGTGCCAGCAGCGTGGGACTTGTTAGCTCCTACGAGCAGTACTTC. This encodes CASSVGLVSSYEQYF. Filled out from reference TRBV9 and TRBJ2-7, the complete variable domain reads DSGVTQTPKHLITATGQRVTLRCSPRSGDLSVYWYQQSLDQGLQFLIQYYNGEERAKGNILERFSAQQFPDLHSELNLSSLELGDSALYFCASSVGLVSSYEQYFGPGTRLTVT.

The chain employs TRBV30 and TRBJ1-6; the D is unclear. Trimming removed 1 base from V and 0 bases from J, with 10 bases in between. The CDR3 is 16 residues long. Germline CDR1 reads GTSNPN; CDR2 reads SVGIG (reference sequence). The CDR3 DNA is TGTGCCTGGAGTGGGGAAAGAACCTCCTATAATTCACCCCTCCACTTT. Translated, it gives CAWSGERTSYNSPLHF.

In its sample, this clone is medium-sized (0.01 to 0.1%). The chain carries TRBV5-4 and TRBJ1-6, with 8 bases lining up with TRBD1. Germline lookup yields CDR1 SGHNT and CDR2 YYREEE (reference sequence). Trimming cost V 4 bases and J 9 bases; bases outside gene matches: 3. This CDR3 has 13 amino acids. DNA of the CDR3: TGTGCCAGCAGCCCGGACAGGGCTTCACCCCTCCACTTT. This gives the protein CASSPDRASPLHF.

This chain links TRBV9 with TRBJ2-5; D is uncertain. The V gene's germline CDR1 is SGDLS and CDR2 YYNGEE. Trimming cost V 4 bases and J 2 bases, with 12 bases left between them. This CDR3 spans 14 amino acids. The CDR3: CASSPGGAQETQYF. The CDR3 coding sequence is TGTGCCAGCAGCCCCGGTGGCGCTCAAGAGACCCAGTACTTC.

The rearrangement joins TRBV6-6 to TRBJ1-1, with D tentatively TRBD1 (6 bases). The CDR3 is 14 amino acids. Germline assignment: CDR1 MNHNY and CDR2 SVGAGI (reference sequence). With 5 bases removed from V and 6 bases from J, the gap between germline ends came to 16 bases. CDR3 sequence: CASSHEQGISEAFF. The CDR3 DNA reads as TGTGCCAGCAGTCACGAACAGGGAATCTCTGAAGCTTTCTTT.

The genes are TRBV18 and TRBJ1-6; 11 positions agree with TRBD1. Germline loops: CDR1 KGHSH, CDR2 LQKENI. V shed 4 bases, J shed 5 bases, and the junction held 10 bases outside the gene matches. The CDR3 length is 18 residues. CDR3 amino acids: CASSLGPGQGEDNSPLHF. CDR3 sequence (DNA): TGTGCCAGCTCACTGGGACCGGGACAGGGGGAGGATAATTCACCCCTCCACTTT.

The chain couples TRBV5-8 to TRBJ1-5; D remains ambiguous. CDR1 and CDR2 (germline): SGHTS, YDEGEE. The V gene lost 1 base and the J gene lost 5 bases, with 10 bases spanning the gap. The CDR3 covers 14 residues. The DNA of the CDR3 is TGTGCCAGCAGCTTGCCTGAGACTTATCAGCCCCAGCATTTT. Amino acids: CASSLPETYQPQHF. The full variable domain, completed using reference TRBV5-8 and TRBJ1-5, is EAGVTQSPTHLIKTRGQQATLRCSPISGHTSVYWYQQALGLGLQFLLWYDEGEERNRGNFPPRFSGRQFPNYSSELNVNALELEDSALYLCASSLPETYQPQHFGDGTRLSIL.

The CDR3 loop reads CATSTSGEALTEAFF. For the CDR3, the DNA is TGTGCCACCAGCACCTCAGGGGAGGCCCTCACTGAAGCTTTCTTT. The V and J genes are TRBV15 and TRBJ1-1; D is perhaps TRBD1 (6 bases). Germline loops: CDR1 LNHNV, CDR2 YYDKDF (reference sequence). The ends were cut back, 4 bases at V and 4 bases at J, with 16 bases in the middle. This CDR3 spans 15 amino acids. The full variable domain, in which reference TRBV15 and TRBJ1-1 provide the parts outside the CDR3, is DAMVIQNPRYQVTQFGKPVTLSCSQTLNHNVMYWYQQKSSQAPKLLFHYYDKDFNNEADTPDNFQSRRPNTSFCFLDIRSPGLGDTAMYLCATSTSGEALTEAFFGQGTRLTVV.

The chain recombines TRBV4-1 with TRBJ1-1; maybe TRBD1 (6 bases). Germline V gene lookup returns CDR1 MGHRA and CDR2 YSYEKL. Deletions cut 2 bases from V and 3 bases from J, with 10 bases between. The CDR3 is 14 amino acids. The CDR3 loop is CASSQPGVDTEAFF. CDR3 coding DNA: TGCGCCAGCAGCCAACCAGGGGTGGACACTGAAGCTTTCTTT.

This chain links TRBV9 with TRBJ2-2; D uncertain. There are 12 residues in the CDR3. Trimming left V 5 bases short and J 7 bases short, with 9 bases between. Germline V gene data show CDR1 as SGDLS and CDR2 as YYNGEE. CDR3 coding DNA: TGTGCCAGCAGAAAGACGGGCGGGGAGCTGTTTTTT. Its protein product is CASRKTGGELFF.

This chain links TRBV30 with TRBJ2-1; D remains unclear. Between the trimmed V and J ends, which lost 1 base and 0 bases, there was a span of 7 bases. The CDR3 totals 14 residues. Germline V CDR1 and CDR2: GTSNPN, SVGIG (reference sequence). In DNA form, the CDR3 reads TGTGCCTGGAGTGAGGCGGACTCCTACAATGAGCAGTTCTTC. Protein sequence: CAWSEADSYNEQFF.